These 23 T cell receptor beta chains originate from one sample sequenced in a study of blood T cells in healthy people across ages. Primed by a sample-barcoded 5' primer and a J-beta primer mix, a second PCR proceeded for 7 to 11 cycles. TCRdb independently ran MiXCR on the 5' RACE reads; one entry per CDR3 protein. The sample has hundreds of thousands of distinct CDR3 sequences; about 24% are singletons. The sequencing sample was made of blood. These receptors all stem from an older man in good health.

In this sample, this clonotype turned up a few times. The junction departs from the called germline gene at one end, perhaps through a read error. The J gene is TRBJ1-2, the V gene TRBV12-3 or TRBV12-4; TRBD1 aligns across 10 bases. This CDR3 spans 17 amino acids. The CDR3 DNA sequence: TGTGCCAGCAGTTATGGGACAGGGGTTCCCCTGAATAATGGTTACACCTTC. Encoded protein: CASSYGTGVPLNNGYTF.

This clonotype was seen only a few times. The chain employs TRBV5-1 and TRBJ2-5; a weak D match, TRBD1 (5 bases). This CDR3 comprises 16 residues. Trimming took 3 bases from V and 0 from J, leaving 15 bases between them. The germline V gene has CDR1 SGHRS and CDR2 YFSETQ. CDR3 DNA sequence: TGCGCCAGCAGCTCCAGGGAAGGCAGGAACCAAGAGACCCAGTACTTC. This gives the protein CASSSREGRNQETQYF.

CDR3 loop: CASRSVGTGFHGYTF. CDR3 bases: TGTGCCAGCAGAAGTGTTGGGACAGGCTTTCATGGCTACACCTTC. The chain couples TRBV6-2 or TRBV6-3 to TRBJ1-2; the match to TRBD1 covers 8 bases. CDR1 is MNHEY and CDR2 is SVGEGT in the germline V gene. CDR3 size: 15 residues. The junction had 12 bases not matched to a gene; V was cut back by 6 bases and J by 6 bases.

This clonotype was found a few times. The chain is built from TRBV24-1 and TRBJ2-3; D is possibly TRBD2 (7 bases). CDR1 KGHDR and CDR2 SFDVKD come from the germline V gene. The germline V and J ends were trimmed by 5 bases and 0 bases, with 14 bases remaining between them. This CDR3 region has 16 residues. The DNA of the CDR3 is TGTGCCACCAGTGTGGGGGGGCGGGGAAGCACAGATACGCAGTATTTT. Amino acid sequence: CATSVGGRGSTDTQYF.

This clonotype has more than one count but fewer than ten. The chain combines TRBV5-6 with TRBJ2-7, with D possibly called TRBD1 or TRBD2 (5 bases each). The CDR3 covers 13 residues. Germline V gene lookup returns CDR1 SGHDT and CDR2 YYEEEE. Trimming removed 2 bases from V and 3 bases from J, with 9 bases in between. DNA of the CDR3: TGTGCCAGCAGCTTATGGGGGATCTACGAGCAGTACGTC. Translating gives CASSLWGIYEQYV.

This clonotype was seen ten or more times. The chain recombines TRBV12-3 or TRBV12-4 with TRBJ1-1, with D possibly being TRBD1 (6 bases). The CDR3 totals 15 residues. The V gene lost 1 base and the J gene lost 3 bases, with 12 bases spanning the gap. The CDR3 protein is CASSLGGPADTEAFF. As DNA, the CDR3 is TGTGCCAGCAGTTTAGGGGGGCCTGCGGACACTGAAGCTTTCTTT.

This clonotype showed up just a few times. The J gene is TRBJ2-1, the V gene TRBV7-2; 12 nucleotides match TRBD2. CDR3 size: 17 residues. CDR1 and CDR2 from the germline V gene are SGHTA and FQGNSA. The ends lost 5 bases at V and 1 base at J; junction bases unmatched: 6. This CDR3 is CASSRTSGTASYNEQFF. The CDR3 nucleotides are TGTGCCAGCAGCCGGACTAGCGGGACCGCGTCCTACAATGAGCAGTTCTTC.

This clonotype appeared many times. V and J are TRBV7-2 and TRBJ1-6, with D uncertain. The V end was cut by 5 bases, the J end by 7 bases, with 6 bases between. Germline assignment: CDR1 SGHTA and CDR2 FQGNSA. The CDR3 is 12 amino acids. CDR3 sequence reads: CASSARNSPLHF. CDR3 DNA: TGTGCCAGCAGCGCCCGGAATTCACCCCTCCACTTT.

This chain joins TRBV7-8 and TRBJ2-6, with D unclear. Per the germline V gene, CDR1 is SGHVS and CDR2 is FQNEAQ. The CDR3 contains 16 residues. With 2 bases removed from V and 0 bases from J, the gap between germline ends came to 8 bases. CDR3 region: CASSLRSGSGANVLTF. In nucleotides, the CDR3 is TGTGCCAGCAGCTTAAGGTCTGGCTCTGGGGCCAACGTCCTGACTTTC.

The CDR3 loop reads CSVDGGDIPYGYTF. CDR3 sequence (DNA): TGCAGCGTTGATGGGGGGGATATACCTTATGGCTACACCTTC. The genes are TRBV29-1 and TRBJ1-2; D may be TRBD1 (5 bases). CDR3 length: 14 amino acids. Between the trimmed V and J ends, which lost 3 bases and 5 bases, there was a span of 16 bases. CDR1 and CDR2 from the germline V gene are SQVTM and ANQGSEA.

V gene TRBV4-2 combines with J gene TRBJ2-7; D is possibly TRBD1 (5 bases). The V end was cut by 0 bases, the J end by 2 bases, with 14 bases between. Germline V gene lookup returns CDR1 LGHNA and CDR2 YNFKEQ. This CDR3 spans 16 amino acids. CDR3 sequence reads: CASSQEDRAPAYEQYF. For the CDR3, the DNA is TGTGCCAGCAGCCAAGAAGACAGAGCCCCGGCCTACGAGCAGTACTTC.

The CDR3 region is CSARDRRLAATDTQYF. In DNA, the CDR3 is TGCAGTGCTAGAGATCGGAGACTAGCGGCCACAGATACGCAGTATTTT. V usage is TRBV20-1 and J usage is TRBJ2-3, with 9 bases matching TRBD2. Germline CDR1 reads DFQATT; CDR2 reads SNEGSKA (reference sequence). Losses at the gene ends were 0 bases for V and 2 bases for J; bases not matched to a gene: 6. The CDR3 runs 16 residues.

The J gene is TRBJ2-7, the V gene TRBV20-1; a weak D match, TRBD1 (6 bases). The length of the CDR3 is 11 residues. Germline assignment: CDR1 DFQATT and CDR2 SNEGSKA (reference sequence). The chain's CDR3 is CSPRGYYEQYF. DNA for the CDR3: TGCAGCCCCAGGGGATACTACGAGCAGTACTTC.

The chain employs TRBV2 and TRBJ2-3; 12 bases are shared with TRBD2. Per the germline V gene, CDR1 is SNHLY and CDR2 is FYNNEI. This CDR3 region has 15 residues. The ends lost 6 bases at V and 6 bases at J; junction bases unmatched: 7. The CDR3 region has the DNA TGTGCCAGCAGCTCCACCGGGACTAGCGGGGATACGCAGTATTTT. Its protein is CASSSTGTSGDTQYF.

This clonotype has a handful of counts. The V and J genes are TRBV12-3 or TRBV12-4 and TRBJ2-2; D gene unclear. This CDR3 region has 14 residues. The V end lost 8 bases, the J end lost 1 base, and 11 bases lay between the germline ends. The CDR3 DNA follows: TGTGCCAGCGTTTCCGGTGGGAACACCGGGGAGCTGTTTTTT. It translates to CASVSGGNTGELFF.

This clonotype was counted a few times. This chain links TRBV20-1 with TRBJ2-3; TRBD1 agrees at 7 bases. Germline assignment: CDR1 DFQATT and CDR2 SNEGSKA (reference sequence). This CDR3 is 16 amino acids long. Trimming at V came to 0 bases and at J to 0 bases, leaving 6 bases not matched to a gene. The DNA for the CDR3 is TGCAGTGCTAGAGACGTTGGGACAGCTAGCACAGATACGCAGTATTTT. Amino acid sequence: CSARDVGTASTDTQYF.

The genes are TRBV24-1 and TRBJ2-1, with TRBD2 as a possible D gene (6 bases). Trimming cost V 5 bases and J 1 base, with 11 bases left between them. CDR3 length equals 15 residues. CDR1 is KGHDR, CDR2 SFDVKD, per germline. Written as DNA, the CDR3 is TGTGCCACCAGTGTGGGGGGTCTATCCTACAATGAGCAGTTCTTC. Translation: CATSVGGLSYNEQFF.

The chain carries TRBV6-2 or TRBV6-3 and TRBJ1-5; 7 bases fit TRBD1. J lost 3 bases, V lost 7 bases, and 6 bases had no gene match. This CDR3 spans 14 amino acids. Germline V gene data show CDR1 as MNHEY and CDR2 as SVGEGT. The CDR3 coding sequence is TGTGCCAGCACCATAGGACAGGTCAATCAGCCCCAGCATTTT. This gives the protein CASTIGQVNQPQHF.

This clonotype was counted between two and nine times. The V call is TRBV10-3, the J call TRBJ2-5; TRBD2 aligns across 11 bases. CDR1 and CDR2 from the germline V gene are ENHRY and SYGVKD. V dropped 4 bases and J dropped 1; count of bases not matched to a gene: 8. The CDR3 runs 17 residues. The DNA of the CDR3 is TGTGCCATCAGTGGGGGCCGACTAGCGGGGAGCCAAGAGACCCAGTACTTC. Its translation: CAISGGRLAGSQETQYF.

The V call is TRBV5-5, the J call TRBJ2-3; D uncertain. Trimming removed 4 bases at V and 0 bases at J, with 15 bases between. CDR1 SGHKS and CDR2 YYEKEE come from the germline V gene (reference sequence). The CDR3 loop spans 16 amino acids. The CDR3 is CASSPTAYPSTDTQYF. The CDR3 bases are TGTGCCAGCAGCCCCACGGCCTACCCGAGCACAGATACGCAGTATTTT.

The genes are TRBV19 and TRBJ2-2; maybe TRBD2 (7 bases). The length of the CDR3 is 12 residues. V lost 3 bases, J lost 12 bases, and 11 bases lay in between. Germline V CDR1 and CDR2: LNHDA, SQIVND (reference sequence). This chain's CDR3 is CASSIGGGQLFF. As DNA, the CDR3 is TGTGCCAGTAGTATTGGGGGGGGCCAGCTGTTTTTT.

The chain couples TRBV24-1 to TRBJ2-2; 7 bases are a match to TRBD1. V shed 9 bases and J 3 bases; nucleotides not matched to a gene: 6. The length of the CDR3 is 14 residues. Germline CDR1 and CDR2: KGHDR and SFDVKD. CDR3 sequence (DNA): TGTGCCACCGGGACAGCTCTGGACACCGGGGAGCTGTTTTTT. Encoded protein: CATGTALDTGELFF.

The DNA for the CDR3 is TGTGCCAGCAGCCGGGGGAGATCCCACAATGAGCAGTTCTTC. This encodes CASSRGRSHNEQFF. The V and J genes are TRBV7-2 and TRBJ2-1, with D possibly matching TRBD2 (6 bases). Germline V gene data show CDR1 as SGHTA and CDR2 as FQGNSA. The CDR3 is made up of 14 amino acids. The germline V and J ends were trimmed by 5 bases and 5 bases, with 13 bases remaining between them.